The 13 T cell receptor beta chains given below trace back to one sample, sequenced in a study of persistence of HIV-infected CD4 T cells. The libraries were made with immunoSEQ version 4 in survey mode. Profiling relied on immunoSEQ multiplex PCR, and the TCRdb table lists in-frame clones only, not all of them. The data hold 25,000 to 30,000 clones, with approximately 80% observed a single time. The stimulus was lysate of CMV-infected fibroblasts, around 10 ug/mL. Sorted nonresponding memory CD4+ T cells were CD40L-negative, CD69-negative, CD45RO-high. No antigen has been assigned to these receptors. This specimen was CD4+ T cells sorted from PBMCs after approximately 20-hour stimulation, taken from a patient who received antiretroviral therapy. Every receptor here comes from an adult woman with HIV who was CMV-seropositive.

The chain carries TRBV3-1 (or the pseudogene TRBV3-2) and TRBJ1-2; unclear D gene. The CDR3 length is 13 residues. Trimming removed 0 bases at V and 4 bases at J, with 6 bases between. Germline V CDR1 and CDR2: LGHDT, YNNKEL (reference sequence). The CDR3 protein is CASSQESSYGYTF. CDR3 nucleotides: TGTGCCAGCAGCCAAGAGAGCAGCTATGGCTACACCTTC.

The chain couples TRBV30 to TRBJ1-2; D is ambiguous. V was trimmed by 8 bases and J by 4 bases, leaving 14 bases between them. This CDR3 region has 12 residues. The germline gives CDR1 GTSNPN, CDR2 SVGIG (reference sequence). The CDR3 DNA reads TGTGCCGGAGGGAATGGAGTCTATGGCTACACCTTC. Amino acids: CAGGNGVYGYTF.

V gene TRBV2 combines with J gene TRBJ1-1; D might be TRBD1 (5 bases). This CDR3 has 13 residues. CDR1 is SNHLY and CDR2 is FYNNEI in the germline V gene. Trimming took off 7 bases at V and 11 bases at J, with 20 bases between the two ends. DNA for the CDR3: TGTGCCAGCACCATGCGGGACTCCCACCAGGCTTTCTTT. Its translation: CASTMRDSHQAFF.

This chain links TRBV14 with TRBJ2-7, with TRBD1 matching over 7 bases. Trimming took 1 base from V and 6 from J; bases not matched to a gene: 6. Germline lookup yields CDR1 SGHDN and CDR2 FVKESK. The CDR3 consists of 14 residues. The CDR3 DNA follows: TGTGCCAGCAGCCAAGGACAGGGACATCGCGAGCAGTACTTC. Its protein product is CASSQGQGHREQYF. The full variable domain, in which reference TRBV14 and TRBJ2-7 provide the parts outside the CDR3, is EAGVTQFPSHSVIEKGQTVTLRCDPISGHDNLYWYRRVMGKEIKFLLHFVKESKQDESGMPNNRFLAERTGGTYSTLKVQPAELEDSGVYFCASSQGQGHREQYFGPGTRLTVT.

The V gene is TRBV12-3 or TRBV12-4, the J gene TRBJ1-2, with a possible D match to TRBD1 (5 bases). V was pared by 3 bases and J by 5 bases, with 7 bases between. The CDR3 loop spans 12 amino acids. The CDR3 region is CASSFQGYGYTF. The CDR3 DNA sequence: TGTGCCAGCAGTTTCCAGGGATATGGCTACACCTTC.

This clone has only a few counts. For the CDR3, the DNA is TGCGCCAGCAACTTCCTTGTTGAAAAACTGTTTTTT. It yields the protein CASNFLVEKLFF. The chain employs TRBV5-1 and TRBJ1-4; no clear D. The CDR3 contains 12 residues. Germline V gives CDR1 SGHRS, CDR2 YFSETQ. V lost 6 bases and J 7 bases, leaving 10 bases between the germline ends.

A word on this clone: The same CDR3 also results from other DNA sequences found in this sample. This rearrangement joins TRBV11-1 to TRBJ1-1; D remains unclear. Looked up from germline, CDR1 is SGHAT and CDR2 is FQDESV (reference sequence). Trimming took 3 bases from V and 2 from J, leaving 4 bases between them. This CDR3 has 12 residues. CDR3: CASSFSNTEAFF. In nucleotides, the CDR3 is TGTGCCAGCAGCTTCAGTAACACTGAAGCTTTCTTT.

The rearrangement uses TRBV3-1 (or the pseudogene TRBV3-2) and TRBJ1-1, with no clear D. The CDR3 is 13 amino acids. From germline, CDR1 is LGHDT and CDR2 YNNKEL (reference sequence). V dropped 1 base and J dropped 4 bases, with 7 bases sitting between them. CDR3 sequence reads: CASSQGLGTEAFF. DNA of the CDR3: TGTGCCAGCAGCCAAGGGTTAGGCACTGAAGCTTTCTTT.

The gene calls are TRBV2 and TRBJ2-3, with D perhaps given as TRBD1 or TRBD2 (5 bases each). CDR1 and CDR2 (germline): SNHLY, FYNNEI. There are 18 residues in the CDR3. The V end lost 2 bases, the J end lost 2 bases, and 20 bases lay between the germline ends. CDR3 protein: CASSEPLRGVVFTDTQYF. In DNA form, the CDR3 reads TGTGCCAGCAGTGAACCTCTTAGAGGGGTGGTTTTCACAGATACGCAGTATTTT.

The V and J genes are TRBV10-3 and TRBJ1-1; no reliable D call. V lost 6 bases and J 0 bases, leaving 8 bases between the germline ends. Per the germline V gene, CDR1 is ENHRY and CDR2 is SYGVKD. This CDR3 has 13 amino acids. CDR3 amino acids: CAISYNMNTEAFF. Here the CDR3 DNA reads TGTGCCATCAGCTACAACATGAACACTGAAGCTTTCTTT.

The chain carries TRBV2 and TRBJ2-2; TRBD1 is a possible D gene (6 bases). CDR1 SNHLY and CDR2 FYNNEI come from the germline V gene. This CDR3 comprises 17 residues. V lost 5 bases and J lost 5, with 21 bases in between. The DNA of the CDR3 is TGTGCCAGCAGTTACGCTTGGGGCCCCACAGGGACCGGGGAGCTGTTTTTT. It translates to CASSYAWGPTGTGELFF.

The V call is TRBV7-9, the J call TRBJ1-1; TRBD1 is a possible D gene (5 bases). Germline CDR1 is SEHNR and CDR2 is FQNEAQ (reference sequence). The V end was cut by 5 bases, the J end by 7 bases, with 14 bases between. This CDR3 region has 13 residues. The CDR3 here is CASSPGTSYEAFF. CDR3 nucleotides: TGTGCCAGCAGCCCCGGGACTTCATATGAAGCTTTCTTT.

The rearrangement joins TRBV5-4 to TRBJ2-3; 8 nucleotides align to TRBD2. Losses at the gene ends were 4 bases for V and 1 base for J; bases not matched to a gene: 11. CDR3 length: 17 residues. CDR1 and CDR2 from the germline V gene are SGHNT and YYREEE (reference sequence). The CDR3 sequence: CASSPGGRGTRTDTQYF. In DNA form, the CDR3 reads TGTGCCAGCAGCCCGGGGGGGCGGGGGACCCGCACAGATACGCAGTATTTT.